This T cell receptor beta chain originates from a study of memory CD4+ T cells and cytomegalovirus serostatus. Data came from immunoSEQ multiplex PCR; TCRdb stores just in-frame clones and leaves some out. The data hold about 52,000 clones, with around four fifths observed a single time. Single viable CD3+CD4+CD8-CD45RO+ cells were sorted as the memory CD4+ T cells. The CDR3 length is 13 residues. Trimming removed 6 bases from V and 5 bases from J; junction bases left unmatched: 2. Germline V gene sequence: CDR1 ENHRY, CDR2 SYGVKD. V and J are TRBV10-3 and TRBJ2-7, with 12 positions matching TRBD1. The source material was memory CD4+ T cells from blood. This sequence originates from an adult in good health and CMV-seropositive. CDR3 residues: CAIRGTGGDEQYF. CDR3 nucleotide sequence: TGTGCCATCAGGGGGACAGGGGGCGACGAGCAGTACTTC.